These 26 T cell receptor beta chains came from one sample sequenced in a study of regulatory T cells in long-lasting Graves disease. Assembly of TCR beta libraries relied on iRepertoire HTBI primers together with Arm-PCR of CDR3 regions. Using its own MiXCR run on the multiplex PCR reads, TCRdb lists one record per CDR3 protein. Of over 350,000 distinct CDR3 sequences detected, over 14% appear once; the ten largest clones hold approximately 7.8%. Time point in this sample: newly diagnosed GD, antithyroid drugs for less than 3 months. Extracted PBMC RNA gave rise to the TCR library. These data are also associated with another study on T cells in Graves' hyperthyroidism and ophthalmopathy.

The specimen comprised peripheral blood mononuclear cells (PBMCs), sampled at new diagnosis, from a patient treated with antithyroid drugs. The receptors originated from a woman between 35 and 50 years old with Graves disease.

This clonotype has ten or more counts. V gene TRBV6-5 combines with J gene TRBJ2-7; no clear D gene. V was clipped by 4 bases and J by 2 bases, with 9 bases between them. The CDR3 consists of 13 residues. Germline loops: CDR1 MNHEY, CDR2 SVGAGI. CDR3 in DNA: TGTGCCAGCAGTTGGGGTATAACCTACGAGCAGTACTTC. It encodes CASSWGITYEQYF.

This clonotype appeared many times. The chain joins TRBV29-1 to TRBJ2-2; D may be TRBD2 (6 bases). Trimming removed 5 bases from V and 4 bases from J, with 20 bases in between. The CDR3 is 16 residues long. Germline V CDR1 and CDR2: SQVTM, ANQGSEA. The CDR3 region has the DNA TGCAGCGTTCTTTCTCGGGAGTCCGCGACCACCGGGGAGCTGTTTTTT. It encodes CSVLSRESATTGELFF.

The table lists this clonotype with a few counts. This sequence joins TRBV2 and TRBJ2-1, with D perhaps TRBD1 or TRBD2 (5 bases each). Looked up from germline, CDR1 is SNHLY and CDR2 is FYNNEI. This CDR3 comprises 14 residues. V shed 8 bases and J shed 4 bases, with 15 bases lying between them. The CDR3 here is CASSGRPEYNEQFF. DNA for the CDR3: TGTGCCAGCTCGGGACGTCCAGAGTACAATGAGCAGTTCTTC.

This clonotype showed up just a few times. The rearrangement joins TRBV30 to TRBJ2-2; 16 nucleotides match TRBD2. V was clipped by 4 bases and J by 9 bases; unmatched bases: 17. CDR3 length: 19 residues. Germline CDR1 is GTSNPN and CDR2 is SVGIG (reference sequence). DNA for the CDR3: TGTGCCTGGAAAACGGGACTAGCGGGAGGGCCCTTCTCCGGGAGGGAGCTGTTTTTT. Translating it yields CAWKTGLAGGPFSGRELFF.

This clonotype was detected many times. V gene TRBV27 combines with J gene TRBJ2-2; D is unresolved. Trimming removed 5 bases at V and 0 bases at J, with 7 bases between. Germline values: CDR1 MNHEY, CDR2 SMNVEV (reference sequence). The CDR3 has 14 amino acids. CDR3 residues: CASSRYSNTGELFF. The DNA of the CDR3 is TGTGCCAGCAGTCGGTATTCGAACACCGGGGAGCTGTTTTTT.

This clonotype has ten or more counts. This chain connects TRBV28 to TRBJ2-3, with D unresolved. The CDR3 consists of 14 residues. CDR1 is MDHEN and CDR2 is SYDVKM in the germline V gene. V was cut by 7 bases and J by 2 bases, with 13 bases left in between. This CDR3 reads CASTGYLLTDTQYF. CDR3 bases: TGTGCCAGCACCGGCTACCTTCTCACAGATACGCAGTATTTT. The full variable domain, in which reference TRBV28 and TRBJ2-3 provide the parts outside the CDR3, is DVKVTQSSRYLVKRTGEKVFLECVQDMDHENMFWYRQDPGLGLRLIYFSYDVKMKEKGDIPEGYSVSREKKERFSLILESASTNQTSMYLCASTGYLLTDTQYFGPGTRLTVL.

Regarding this clonotype: A much larger clone differs by one base, so this may be a read error. This sequence joins TRBV2 and TRBJ1-5; a weak D match, TRBD1 (5 bases). CDR1 and CDR2 (germline): SNHLY, FYNNEI. The CDR3 extends over 13 amino acids. The CDR3 coding sequence is TGTGCCAGCCGGGGGGTGAGCAATCGGCCCCAGCATTTT. Its protein is CASRGVSNRPQHF.

This clonotype was seen only a few times. This chain links TRBV19 with TRBJ2-3; D call uncertain. Germline V gene data show CDR1 as LNHDA and CDR2 as SQIVND (reference sequence). Trimming removed 7 bases at V and 2 bases at J, with 16 bases between. CDR3 length: 15 amino acids. The CDR3 DNA reads as TGTGCCAGTACCCCTAAGAGTAGGGCCACAGATACGCAGTATTTT. Protein product: CASTPKSRATDTQYF.

On this clonotype itself: One junction end disagrees with the germline gene, perhaps due to a read error. The rearrangement joins TRBV28 to TRBJ1-1; 8 bases agree with TRBD1. The CDR3 covers 14 residues. Germline values: CDR1 MDHEN, CDR2 SYDVKM. CDR3 loop: CANSGQGLNTEAFF. The CDR3 DNA reads TGTGCCAACAGTGGACAGGGACTGAACACTGAAGCTTTCTTT.

As to this clonotype: Given a far larger clone just one base away, this is likely a sequencing read error. The CDR3 is CASGLRTSAGGELFF. The DNA for the CDR3 is TGTGCCAGCGGTCTCAGGACTAGTGCAGGCGGGGAGCTGTTTTTT. V gene TRBV6-1 combines with J gene TRBJ2-2, with 7 bases that match TRBD2. Germline V lookup: CDR1 MNHNS, CDR2 SASEGT. The CDR3 sequence is 15 residues long. Losses at the gene ends were 8 bases for V and 7 bases for J; bases not matched to a gene: 13.

This clonotype has at least ten counts. The chain couples TRBV11-3 to TRBJ2-5; D not certain. CDR1 and CDR2 (germline): SGHNT, YENEEA. This CDR3 is 14 amino acids long. V was cut by 3 bases and J by 3 bases, with 11 bases left in between. Here the CDR3 DNA reads TGTGCCAGCAGCTTCGTCAGAGAGAAAGAGACCCAGTACTTC. This translates into CASSFVREKETQYF.

This clonotype was recorded at least ten times. The rearrangement links TRBV15 to TRBJ2-7; D ambiguous. This CDR3 is 15 amino acids long. Trimming shortened V by 0 bases and J by 4 bases, and 13 bases separated the two germline ends. Germline V lookup: CDR1 LNHNV, CDR2 YYDKDF (reference sequence). As DNA, the CDR3 is TGTGCCACCAGCAGAGATGTGTCAGAGGTTTACGAGCAGTACTTC. Amino acids: CATSRDVSEVYEQYF.

This clonotype showed up many times. The gene calls are TRBV2 and TRBJ2-7; no clear D. The V and J ends lost 1 base and 0 bases respectively, with 13 bases between them. CDR3 length: 16 amino acids. In germline, CDR1 is SNHLY, CDR2 FYNNEI. CDR3 coding DNA: TGTGCCAGCAGTGAAGGTAGTACCTCCAACTCCTACGAGCAGTACTTC. This codes for CASSEGSTSNSYEQYF.

The V gene is TRBV20-1, the J gene TRBJ1-2; a possible D gene is TRBD1 (5 bases). Germline V gene sequence: CDR1 DFQATT, CDR2 SNEGSKA (reference sequence). CDR3 length equals 13 residues. V gave up 3 bases and J gave up 2 bases, with 10 bases separating them. CDR3 sequence: CSASTQENYGYTF. The CDR3 nucleotides are TGCAGTGCTAGCACACAGGAGAACTATGGCTACACCTTC.

V is TRBV10-3 and J is TRBJ2-3; 15 nucleotides match TRBD2. The V segment lost 10 bases and the J segment 11 bases; nucleotides outside the gene matches: 10. The CDR3 runs 14 residues. Germline-derived CDR1 and CDR2 are ENHRY and SYGVKD. CDR3 amino acids: CATRTSGRALVQYF. DNA for the CDR3: TGTGCCACCCGGACTAGCGGGAGGGCCCTCGTGCAGTATTTT.

This clonotype has a count of ten or more. The chain joins TRBV11-2 to TRBJ2-2; the match to TRBD1 covers 7 bases. CDR1 is SGHAT and CDR2 is FQNNGV in the germline V gene. The CDR3 has 16 amino acids. Trimming took 2 bases from V and 1 from J; bases not matched to a gene: 4. The CDR3 DNA sequence: TGTGCCAGCAGCTTATCACAGGGGCAGAACACCGGGGAGCTGTTTTTT. Amino acids: CASSLSQGQNTGELFF.

This clonotype was seen repeatedly, ten times or more. The chain joins TRBV13 to TRBJ2-1, with unresolved D. The CDR3 sequence is 13 residues long. The germline V gene has CDR1 PRHDT and CDR2 FYEKMQ (reference sequence). V shed 3 bases and J shed 9 bases, with 12 bases lying between them. The CDR3 sequence is CASSFTIGPEQFF. The CDR3 nucleotides are TGTGCCAGCAGCTTCACGATAGGGCCTGAGCAGTTCTTC.

This clonotype was found a few times. One junction end does not reproduce the germline sequence, and a read error may be involved. The rearrangement links TRBV12-3 or TRBV12-4 to TRBJ2-3; D remains ambiguous. This CDR3 contains 14 residues. CDR3 region: CASSLAGGTDTQCF. DNA of the CDR3: TGTGCCAGCAGTTTAGCGGGCGGCACAGATACGCAGTGTTTT.

This clonotype was seen many times. The J gene is TRBJ1-2, the V gene TRBV29-1; TRBD1 matches 8 bases. From germline, CDR1 is SQVTM and CDR2 ANQGSEA. This CDR3 is 13 amino acids long. J gave up 5 bases and V 7 bases, and 9 bases lay outside the gene matches. The CDR3 DNA reads TGCAGCGCCGGGGGTAGGACAGGGTATGGCTACACCTTC. Amino acid sequence: CSAGGRTGYGYTF. Looking up the rest from reference TRBV29-1 and TRBJ1-2 gives the full variable domain: SAVISQKPSRDICQRGTSLTIQCQVDSQVTMMFWYRQQPGQSLTLIATANQGSEATYESGFVIDKFPISRPNLTFSTLTVSNMSPEDSSIYLCSAGGRTGYGYTFGSGTRLTVV.

This clonotype was seen only a few times. A far more abundant clone sits one base away, making this likely a read error. The rearrangement links TRBV3-1 to TRBJ2-1; D gene ambiguous. The assigned J gene may be wrong: the sequence end matches TRBJ2-5 better. Germline V lookup: CDR1 LGHDT, CDR2 YNNKEL (reference sequence). The CDR3 covers 11 residues. The CDR3, as DNA: TGTACCAGCAGCCAAGAAGAGACCCAGTACTTC. It encodes CTSSQEETQYF.

This clonotype was observed many times. The chain carries TRBV2 and TRBJ1-5, with no clear D. This CDR3 has 13 amino acids. CDR1 SNHLY and CDR2 FYNNEI come from the germline V gene. The germline V and J ends were trimmed by 4 bases and 7 bases, with 11 bases remaining between them. CDR3 loop: CASSAEVRQPQHF. The DNA for the CDR3 is TGTGCCAGCAGTGCTGAGGTCAGGCAGCCCCAGCATTTT.

This rearrangement joins TRBV28 to TRBJ1-2; tentative D call: TRBD1 (5 bases). The germline V gene has CDR1 MDHEN and CDR2 SYDVKM. The CDR3 consists of 16 residues. V was pared by 5 bases and J by 5 bases, with 21 bases between. CDR3 coding DNA: TGTGCCAGCAGTCGCTCGGGGACCACGGAGGGGTATGGCTACACCTTC. Protein sequence: CASSRSGTTEGYGYTF.

This clonotype was observed a few times. This chain connects TRBV7-2 to TRBJ2-1; TRBD2 aligns across 7 bases. The V gene's germline CDR1 is SGHTA and CDR2 FQGNSA. V dropped 4 bases and J dropped 7; count of bases not matched to a gene: 10. The CDR3 totals 15 residues. The CDR3 sequence is CASSSRSSGRNEQFF. The CDR3 DNA sequence: TGTGCCAGCAGCTCTAGGTCTAGCGGCCGGAATGAGCAGTTCTTC. Filled out from reference TRBV7-2 and TRBJ2-1, the complete variable domain reads GAGVSQSPSNKVTEKGKDVELRCDPISGHTALYWYRQSLGQGLEFLIYFQGNSAPDKSGLPSDRFSAERTGGSVSTLTIQRTQQEDSAVYLCASSSRSSGRNEQFFGPGTRLTVL.

This clonotype was recorded many times. The J gene is TRBJ2-1, the V gene TRBV5-1; TRBD2 matches 7 bases. Trimming cost V 1 base and J 5 bases; bases outside gene matches: 9. The CDR3 has 16 amino acids. Germline V gives CDR1 SGHRS, CDR2 YFSETQ. CDR3 DNA: TGCGCCAGCAGCTTGTGGGGGGAAGCGGGGCACAATGAGCAGTTCTTC. It translates to CASSLWGEAGHNEQFF.

This clonotype was observed a few times. This chain connects TRBV3-1 to TRBJ2-7, with a weak D call TRBD2 (6 bases). Germline CDR1 reads LGHDT; CDR2 reads YNNKEL (reference sequence). V was clipped by 4 bases and J by 7 bases, with 17 bases between them. The CDR3 has 14 residues. CDR3 sequence reads: CASSLAEPLWEQYF. The CDR3 nucleotides read TGTGCCAGCAGCCTAGCGGAACCCCTTTGGGAGCAGTACTTC.

This clonotype occurred a few times. The chain links TRBV14 to TRBJ1-1; TRBD1 agrees at 7 bases. The CDR3 consists of 15 residues. V shed 4 bases, J shed 0 bases, and the junction held 5 bases outside the gene matches. The germline CDR1 and CDR2 sequences are SGHDN and FVKESK. CDR3 DNA: TGTGCCAGCAGCCTGACAGGGACGATGAACACTGAAGCTTTCTTT. Translating gives CASSLTGTMNTEAFF. The full variable domain, with the rest looked up from reference TRBV14 and TRBJ1-1, is EAGVTQFPSHSVIEKGQTVTLRCDPISGHDNLYWYRRVMGKEIKFLLHFVKESKQDESGMPNNRFLAERTGGTYSTLKVQPAELEDSGVYFCASSLTGTMNTEAFFGQGTRLTVV.